This T cell receptor beta chain derives from a study of cytomegalovirus exposure and HLA in healthy donors. The CDR3 extends over 15 amino acids. Germline assignment: CDR1 MNHNS and CDR2 SASEGT. V dropped 3 bases and J dropped 3 bases, with 15 bases sitting between them. A note on this clone: Other DNA sequences in this sample translate to the same CDR3.

With 60 Vbeta and 13 Jbeta primers, the PCR was carried out. Assay: immunoSEQ multiplex PCR; the TCRdb copy retains only in-frame clones and omits some. The sample lists around 130,000 clones, roughly 8.6% seen once, with about 6% in the top ten. The J gene is TRBJ2-7, the V gene TRBV6-1, with a tentative D call TRBD2 (7 bases). Sequenced: PBMCs. This TCR derives from a woman in her 40s in good health and CMV-seropositive. Written as DNA, the CDR3 is TGTGCCAGCAGTGAGGCAAGGGGGGGACTCTACGAGCAGTACTTC. Translated: CASSEARGGLYEQYF.